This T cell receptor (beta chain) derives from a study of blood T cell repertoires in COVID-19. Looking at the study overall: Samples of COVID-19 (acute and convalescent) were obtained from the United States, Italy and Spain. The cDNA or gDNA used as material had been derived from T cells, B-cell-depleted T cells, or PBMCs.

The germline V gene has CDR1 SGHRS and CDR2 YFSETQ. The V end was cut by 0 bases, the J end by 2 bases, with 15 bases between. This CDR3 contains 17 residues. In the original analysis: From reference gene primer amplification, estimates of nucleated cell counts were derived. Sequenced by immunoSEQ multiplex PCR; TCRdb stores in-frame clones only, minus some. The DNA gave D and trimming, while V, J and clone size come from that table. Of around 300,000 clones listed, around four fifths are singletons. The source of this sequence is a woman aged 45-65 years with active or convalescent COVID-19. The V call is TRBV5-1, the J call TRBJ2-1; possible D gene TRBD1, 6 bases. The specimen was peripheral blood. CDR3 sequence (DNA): TGCGCCAGCAGCTTGGAGATTACAGGGTTAGCCTACAATGAGCAGTTCTTC. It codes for CASSLEITGLAYNEQFF.